The source of this T cell receptor beta chain is a study of blood T cells in healthy people across ages. The CDR3 covers 13 residues. The V gene's germline CDR1 is MNHEY and CDR2 SMNVEV (reference sequence). V was clipped by 3 bases and J by 7 bases, with 10 bases between them. This clonotype was seen more than once but under ten times. The use of a sample-barcoded 5' primer and a J-beta primer mix characterized a second PCR of about 7 to 12 cycles. From the 5' RACE reads, TCRdb called clonotypes with MiXCR, one entry per CDR3 protein. Among 1.4 million or so distinct CDR3 sequences listed, about 45% were seen once.

This TCR came from a woman aged 18-30 years in good health. The sample taken for sequencing was blood. The rearrangement uses TRBV27 and TRBJ1-5; possibly TRBD1 for D (5 bases). The DNA for the CDR3 is TGTGCCAGCAGTTTCGGGGCAAAACAGCCCCAGCATTTT. This sequence encodes CASSFGAKQPQHF.